Included here is one T cell receptor (beta chain) sequence, with context. These data are taken from a study of blood T cell repertoires in COVID-19. Study-level information: Whether acute or convalescent, the COVID-19 samples came from the United States, Italy and Spain.

V trimming: 5 bases; J trimming: 4 bases; junction bases outside the gene matches: 10. CDR1 SGHVS and CDR2 FNYEAQ come from the germline V gene. The CDR3 sequence is 16 residues long. The data were produced by immunoSEQ multiplex PCR, yet TCRdb's version contains in-frame clones alone and is incomplete. Here the sample spans around 250,000 clones, 80% to 85% being singletons. Sequencing was done on a sample of peripheral blood. The receptor was isolated from a man over 45 with active or convalescent COVID-19. The rearrangement uses TRBV7-6 and TRBJ2-3, with 9 nucleotides matching TRBD1. CDR3 sequence (DNA): TGTGCCAGCAGCCCGCGGACAGGGGATGGGGCAGATACGCAGTATTTT. Protein: CASSPRTGDGADTQYF. The full variable domain, with the rest looked up from reference TRBV7-6 and TRBJ2-3, is GAGVSQSPRYKVTKRGQDVALRCDPISGHVSLYWYRQALGQGPEFLTYFNYEAQQDKSGLPNDRFSAERPEGSISTLTIQRTEQRDSAMYRCASSPRTGDGADTQYFGPGTRLTVL.